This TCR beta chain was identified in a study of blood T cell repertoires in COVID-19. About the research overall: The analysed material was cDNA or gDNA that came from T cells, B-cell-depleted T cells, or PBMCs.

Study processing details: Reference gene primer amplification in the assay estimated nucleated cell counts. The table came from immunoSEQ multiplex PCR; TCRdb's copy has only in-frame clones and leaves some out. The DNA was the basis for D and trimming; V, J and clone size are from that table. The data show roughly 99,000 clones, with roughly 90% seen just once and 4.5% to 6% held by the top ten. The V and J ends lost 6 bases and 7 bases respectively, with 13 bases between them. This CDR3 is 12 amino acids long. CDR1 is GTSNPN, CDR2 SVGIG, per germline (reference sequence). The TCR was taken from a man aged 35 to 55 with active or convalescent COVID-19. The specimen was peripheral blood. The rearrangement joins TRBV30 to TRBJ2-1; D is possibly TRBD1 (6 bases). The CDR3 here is CACSRGRNEQFF. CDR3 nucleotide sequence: TGTGCCTGTTCCAGGGGACGTAATGAGCAGTTCTTC.